These T cell receptor beta chains were read from a single sample in a study of human thymus T cells. The table came from immunoSEQ multiplex PCR; TCRdb's copy has only in-frame clones and leaves some out. Among some 44,000 clones, approximately 95% were seen once, and the ten largest hold 0.15% to 0.2%. The sequencing input was blood. The receptor set was obtained from a girl less than two years old with a congenital heart defect but otherwise immunologically healthy. The CDR3 runs from the conserved cysteine through the conserved F or W. Fields, in order: clone size, V gene, J gene, D gene, CDR3 protein, CDR3 DNA. D genes are given only for firm matches. Clone size appears in some rows only: once, few, many, or a class for an expanded clone.

NA	TRBV25-1	TRBJ1-1	TRBD1	CASRTGLNTEAFF	TGTGCCAGCAGGACAGGGCTGAACACTGAAGCTTTCTTT
NA	TRBV5-1	TRBJ2-7	TRBD2	CASSLGWGLADYEQYF	TGCGCCAGCAGCTTAGGTTGGGGACTAGCGGACTACGAGCAGTACTTC
NA	TRBV19	TRBJ2-5	NA	CASSIRRGQQETQYF	TGTGCCAGTAGTATAAGACGCGGACAGCAAGAGACCCAGTACTTC
NA	TRBV15	TRBJ2-7	TRBD2	CATSREKLAGGGEQYF	TGTGCCACCAGCAGAGAAAAGCTAGCGGGAGGGGGCGAGCAGTACTTC
NA	TRBV20-1	TRBJ2-5	NA	CSAGPPGTQYF	TGCAGTGCTGGACCCCCAGGGACCCAGTACTTC
NA	TRBV28	TRBJ1-2	NA	CASTLPGRRSYGYTF	TGTGCCAGCACCCTCCCCGGACGGAGGTCCTATGGCTACACCTTC
NA	TRBV19	TRBJ2-5	TRBD2	CASSMGSGRTQETQYF	TGTGCCAGTAGTATGGGTAGCGGGAGGACTCAAGAGACCCAGTACTTC
NA	TRBV30	TRBJ2-7	NA	CAWSPNLYEQYF	TGTGCCTGGAGTCCAAACCTGTACGAGCAGTACTTC
NA	TRBV6-6	TRBJ1-1	NA	CASRSTEAFF	TGTGCCAGCAGATCCACTGAAGCTTTCTTT
NA	TRBV18	TRBJ2-1	TRBD2	CASSPTGGLVNEQFF	TGTGCCAGCTCACCCACGGGGGGGCTGGTGAATGAGCAGTTCTTC
NA	TRBV5-1	TRBJ1-5	TRBD1	CASSLAGQGGQPQHF	TGCGCCAGCAGCTTGGCCGGACAGGGCGGTCAGCCCCAGCATTTT
NA	TRBV14	TRBJ2-3	NA	CASSQGDSRADTQYF	TGTGCCAGCAGCCAAGGAGACTCTCGGGCAGATACGCAGTATTTT
NA	TRBV5-1	TRBJ2-1	TRBD2	CASSAAGTSANEQFF	TGCGCCAGCAGCGCAGCCGGGACTAGCGCCAATGAGCAGTTCTTC
NA	TRBV5-4	TRBJ2-5	NA	CASTFGRTVRETQYF	TGTGCCAGCACATTTGGACGGACAGTCAGAGAGACCCAGTACTTC
once	TRBV28	TRBJ1-5	TRBD1	CASSLGSTGGRKPQHF	TGTGCCAGCAGTTTGGGGTCTACAGGGGGACGTAAGCCCCAGCATTTT
NA	TRBV6-5	TRBJ2-7	NA	CASNRSPHLGGEQYF	TGTGCCAGCAACCGATCCCCACATCTAGGGGGCGAGCAGTACTTC
NA	TRBV7-8	TRBJ2-7	NA	CASSVARVSYEQYF	TGTGCCAGCAGCGTCGCCAGGGTATCCTACGAGCAGTACTTC
NA	TRBV23-1	TRBJ1-2	NA	CASSRPGTPHGYTF	TGCGCCAGCAGTCGCCCGGGAACACCCCATGGCTACACCTTC
NA	TRBV4-2	TRBJ2-5	NA	CASSQGDLMGTQYF	TGTGCCAGCAGCCAAGGGGACCTGATGGGGACCCAGTACTTC
NA	TRBV4-1	TRBJ2-7	NA	CASSQDGGEQYF	TGCGCCAGCAGCCAAGACGGCGGCGAGCAGTACTTC
NA	TRBV25-1	TRBJ2-1	TRBD2	CASSRIAGRWYNEQFF	TGTGCCAGCAGTAGAATAGCGGGTCGGTGGTACAATGAGCAGTTCTTC
NA	TRBV19	TRBJ1-2	TRBD1	CASSEGTGTNKGYTF	TGTGCCAGTAGTGAGGGGACAGGGACGAATAAGGGCTACACCTTC
NA	TRBV29-1	TRBJ1-2	TRBD1	CSVDRGNYGYTF	TGCAGCGTCGACAGGGGAAACTATGGCTACACCTTC